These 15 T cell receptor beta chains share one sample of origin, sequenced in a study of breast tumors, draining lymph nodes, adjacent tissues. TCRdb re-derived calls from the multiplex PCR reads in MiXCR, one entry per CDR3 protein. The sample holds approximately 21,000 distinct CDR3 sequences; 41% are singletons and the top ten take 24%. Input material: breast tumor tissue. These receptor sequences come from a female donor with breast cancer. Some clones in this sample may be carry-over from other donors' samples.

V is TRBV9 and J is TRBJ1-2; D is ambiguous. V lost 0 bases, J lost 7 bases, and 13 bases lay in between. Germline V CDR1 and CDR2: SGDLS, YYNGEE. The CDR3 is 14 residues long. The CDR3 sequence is CASSVEDGLSGYTF. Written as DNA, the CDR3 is TGTGCCAGCAGCGTAGAGGACGGACTATCTGGCTACACCTTC.

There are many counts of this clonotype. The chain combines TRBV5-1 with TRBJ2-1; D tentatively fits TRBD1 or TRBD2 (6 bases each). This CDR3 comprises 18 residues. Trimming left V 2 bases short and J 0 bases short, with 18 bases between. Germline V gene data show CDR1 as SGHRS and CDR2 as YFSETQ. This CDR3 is CASSFPLGGLSSYNEQFF. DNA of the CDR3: TGCGCCAGCAGCTTCCCCTTAGGGGGGCTGAGCTCCTACAATGAGCAGTTCTTC.

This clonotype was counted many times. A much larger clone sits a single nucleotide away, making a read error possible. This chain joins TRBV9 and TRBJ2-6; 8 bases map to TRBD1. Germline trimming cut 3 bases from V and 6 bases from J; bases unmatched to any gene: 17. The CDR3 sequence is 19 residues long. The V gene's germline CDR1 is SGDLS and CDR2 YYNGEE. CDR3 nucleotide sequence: TGTGCCAGCAGCGCACCGACGGGACAGGCAAAGGGTGCGGCCAACGTCCTGACTTTC. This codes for CASSAPTGQAKGAANVLTF.

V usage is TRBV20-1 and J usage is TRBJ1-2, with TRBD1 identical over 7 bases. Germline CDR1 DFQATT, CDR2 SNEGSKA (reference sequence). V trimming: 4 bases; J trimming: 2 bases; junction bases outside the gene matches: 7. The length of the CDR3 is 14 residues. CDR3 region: CSATRGQENYGYTF. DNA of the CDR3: TGCAGTGCTACCCGAGGACAGGAAAACTATGGCTACACCTTC.

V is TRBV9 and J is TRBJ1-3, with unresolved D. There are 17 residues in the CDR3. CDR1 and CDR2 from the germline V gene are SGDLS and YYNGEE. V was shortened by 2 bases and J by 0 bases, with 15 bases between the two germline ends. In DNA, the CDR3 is TGTGCCAGCAGCGTTGGATGGTTTGCAAACTCTGGAAACACCATATATTTT. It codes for CASSVGWFANSGNTIYF.

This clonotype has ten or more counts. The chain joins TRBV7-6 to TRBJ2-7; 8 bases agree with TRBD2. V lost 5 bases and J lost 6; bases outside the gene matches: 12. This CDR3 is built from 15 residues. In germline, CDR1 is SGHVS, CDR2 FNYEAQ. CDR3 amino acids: CASSAPTSGAAEQYF. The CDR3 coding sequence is TGTGCCAGCAGCGCCCCTACTAGCGGAGCCGCCGAGCAGTACTTC.

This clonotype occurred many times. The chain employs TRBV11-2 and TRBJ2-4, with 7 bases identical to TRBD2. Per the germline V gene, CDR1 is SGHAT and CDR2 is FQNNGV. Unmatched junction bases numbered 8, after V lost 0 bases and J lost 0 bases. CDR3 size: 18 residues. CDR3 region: CASSLDMLAARAKNIQYF. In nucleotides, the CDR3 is TGTGCCAGCAGCTTAGATATGCTAGCGGCTCGAGCCAAAAACATTCAGTACTTC. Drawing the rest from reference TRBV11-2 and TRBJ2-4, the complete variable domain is EAGVAQSPRYKIIEKRQSVAFWCNPISGHATLYWYQQILGQGPKLLIQFQNNGVVDDSQLPKDRFSAERLKGVDSTLKIQPAKLEDSAVYLCASSLDMLAARAKNIQYFGAGTRLSVL.

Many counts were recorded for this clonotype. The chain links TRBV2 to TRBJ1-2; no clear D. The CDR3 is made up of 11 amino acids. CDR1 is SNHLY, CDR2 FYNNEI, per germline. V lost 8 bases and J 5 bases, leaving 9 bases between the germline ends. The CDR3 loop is CASLGGYGYTF. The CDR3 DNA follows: TGTGCCAGCTTGGGAGGTTATGGCTACACCTTC.

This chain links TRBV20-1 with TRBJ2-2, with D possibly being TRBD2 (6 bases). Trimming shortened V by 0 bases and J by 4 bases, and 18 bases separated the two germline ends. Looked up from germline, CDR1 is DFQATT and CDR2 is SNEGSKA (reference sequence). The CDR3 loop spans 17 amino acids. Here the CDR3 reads CSARDQLATSITGELFF. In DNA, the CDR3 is TGCAGTGCTAGAGATCAACTAGCCACCTCGATCACCGGGGAGCTGTTTTTT.

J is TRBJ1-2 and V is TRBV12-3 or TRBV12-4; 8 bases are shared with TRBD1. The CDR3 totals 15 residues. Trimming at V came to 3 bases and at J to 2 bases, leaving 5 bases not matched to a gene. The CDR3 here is CASSFSTGENYGYTF. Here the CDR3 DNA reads TGTGCCAGCAGTTTCTCGACAGGGGAAAACTATGGCTACACCTTC.

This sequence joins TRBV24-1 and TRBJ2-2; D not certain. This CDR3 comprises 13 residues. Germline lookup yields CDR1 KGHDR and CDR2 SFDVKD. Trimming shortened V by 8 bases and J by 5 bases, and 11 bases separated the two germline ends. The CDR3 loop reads CATKSSRTGELFF. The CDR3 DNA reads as TGTGCCACCAAGAGTTCTAGGACCGGGGAGCTGTTTTTT.

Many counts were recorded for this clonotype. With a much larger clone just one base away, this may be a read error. CDR3 residues: CASSLAGTSGETQHF. DNA for the CDR3: TGTGCCAGCAGCCTGGCAGGGACCAGCGGTGAGACCCAGCACTTC. V gene TRBV7-3 combines with J gene TRBJ2-5, with D tentatively TRBD1 or TRBD2 (5 bases each). Germline-derived CDR1 and CDR2 are SGHTA and FQGTGA. The CDR3 consists of 15 residues.

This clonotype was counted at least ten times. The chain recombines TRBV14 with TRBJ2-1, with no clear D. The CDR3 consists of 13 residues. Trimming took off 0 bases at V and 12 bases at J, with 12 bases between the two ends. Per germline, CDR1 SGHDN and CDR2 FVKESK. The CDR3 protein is CASSQELDMAQFF. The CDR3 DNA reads TGTGCCAGCAGCCAAGAGCTAGATATGGCGCAGTTCTTC.

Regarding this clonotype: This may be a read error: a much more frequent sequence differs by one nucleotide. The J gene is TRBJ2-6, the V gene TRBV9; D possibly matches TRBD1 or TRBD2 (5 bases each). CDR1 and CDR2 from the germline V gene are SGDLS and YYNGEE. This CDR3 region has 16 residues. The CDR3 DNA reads TGTGCCAGCAGCGTTTCGCGGGCCTCTGGGGCCAACGCCCTGACTTTC. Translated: CASSVSRASGANALTF.

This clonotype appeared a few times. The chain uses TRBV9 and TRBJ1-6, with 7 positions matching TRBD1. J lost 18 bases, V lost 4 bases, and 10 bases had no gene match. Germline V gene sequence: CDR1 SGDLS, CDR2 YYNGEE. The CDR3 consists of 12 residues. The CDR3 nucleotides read TGTGCCAGCAGCCCCTCAGGGGGAAGGTCCCACTTT. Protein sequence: CASSPSGGRSHF.